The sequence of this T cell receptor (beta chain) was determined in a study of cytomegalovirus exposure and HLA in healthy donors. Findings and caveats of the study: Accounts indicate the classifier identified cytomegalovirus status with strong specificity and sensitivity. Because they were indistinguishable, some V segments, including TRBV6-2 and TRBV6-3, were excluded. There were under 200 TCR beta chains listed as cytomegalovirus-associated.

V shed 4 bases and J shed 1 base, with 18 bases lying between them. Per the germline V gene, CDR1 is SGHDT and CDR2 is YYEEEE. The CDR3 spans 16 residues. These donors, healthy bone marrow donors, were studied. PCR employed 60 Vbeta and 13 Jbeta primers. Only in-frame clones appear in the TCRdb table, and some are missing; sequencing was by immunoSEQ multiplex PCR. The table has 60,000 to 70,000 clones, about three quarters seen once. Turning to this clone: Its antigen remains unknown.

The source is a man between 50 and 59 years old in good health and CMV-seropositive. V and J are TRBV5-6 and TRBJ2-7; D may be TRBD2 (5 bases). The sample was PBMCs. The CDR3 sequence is CASSGERFKPSYEQYF. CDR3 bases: TGTGCCAGCAGCGGCGAGCGGTTCAAACCTTCCTACGAGCAGTACTTC. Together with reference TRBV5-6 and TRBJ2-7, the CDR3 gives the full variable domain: DAGVTQSPTHLIKTRGQQVTLRCSPKSGHDTVSWYQQALGQGPQFIFQYYEEEERQRGNFPDRFSGHQFPNYSSELNVNALLLGDSALYLCASSGERFKPSYEQYFGPGTRLTVT.